Each of the 17 T cell receptor beta chains below was sequenced from the same sample in a study of human T cells and chemical hapten exposure. TCRdb reprocessed the RACE reads via MiXCR and lists one record per CDR3 protein. The table shows 60,000 to 80,000 distinct CDR3 sequences, with 32% occurring only once. Described time point: patch test 1, 2 weeks after DPC sensitization. Described treatment: therapeutic diphenylcyclopropenone sensitization with weekly scalp DPC. Sequencing was performed on whole blood, taken in connection with sensitization to the hapten diphenylcyclopropenone (DPC). These receptors all stem from a man aged 40-55 years with alopecia areata. Some clones in this sample may be carry-over from other donors' samples.

The chain is built from TRBV10-3 and TRBJ1-1; D not resolved. Germline assignment: CDR1 ENHRY and CDR2 SYGVKD. Trimming removed 0 bases from V and 7 bases from J, with 9 bases in between. The CDR3 consists of 13 residues. The CDR3 coding sequence is TGTGCCATCAGTGAGTCGAACGGTTATGAAGCTTTCTTT. This sequence encodes CAISESNGYEAFF.

The V and J genes are TRBV27 and TRBJ2-3; 7 nucleotides agree with TRBD1. Germline CDR1 and CDR2: MNHEY and SMNVEV (reference sequence). This CDR3 contains 15 residues. Germline trimming cut 3 bases from V and 2 bases from J; bases unmatched to any gene: 5. The CDR3 bases are TGTGCCAGCAGTTTGCGAGGGGGCATCACAGATACGCAGTATTTT. Protein: CASSLRGGITDTQYF.

V and J are TRBV14 and TRBJ2-7; D is uncertain. Deletions cut 2 bases from V and 2 bases from J, with 7 bases between. The CDR3 consists of 13 residues. The germline gives CDR1 SGHDN, CDR2 FVKESK. The CDR3 DNA is TGTGCCAGCAGCCAATCCCGAGCCTACGAGCAGTACTTC. It codes for CASSQSRAYEQYF.

V and J are TRBV20-1 and TRBJ2-7, with TRBD2 matching over 8 bases. CDR3 length: 16 amino acids. V was clipped by 1 base and J by 0 bases; unmatched bases: 8. Germline loops: CDR1 DFQATT, CDR2 SNEGSKA (reference sequence). The DNA for the CDR3 is TGCAGTGCTAGAGGGGTGGGCGGGAGGAGCTCCTACGAGCAGTACTTC. Translated, it gives CSARGVGGRSSYEQYF.

J is TRBJ1-2 and V is TRBV7-9, with 7 bases identical to TRBD1. The junction had 11 bases not matched to a gene; V was cut back by 4 bases and J by 3 bases. CDR1 and CDR2 from the germline V gene are SEHNR and FQNEAQ (reference sequence). This CDR3 is 16 amino acids long. The CDR3 DNA reads as TGTGCCAGCAGCTCAAGAGACAGGGCGGTGGACTATGGCTACACCTTC. Encoded protein: CASSSRDRAVDYGYTF.

This chain joins TRBV7-3 and TRBJ1-1; a possible D gene is TRBD1 (5 bases). The V gene's germline CDR1 is SGHTA and CDR2 FQGTGA. The CDR3 contains 16 residues. The V gene lost 5 bases and the J gene lost 2 bases, with 18 bases spanning the gap. The DNA of the CDR3 is TGTGCCAGCAGCGCAAGCGGGACGGCAGATAACACTGAAGCTTTCTTT. Residues: CASSASGTADNTEAFF.

This clonotype was counted only a few times. The rearrangement uses TRBV15 and TRBJ2-7; 9 positions match TRBD1. In germline, CDR1 is LNHNV, CDR2 YYDKDF (reference sequence). The CDR3 covers 17 residues. Trimming removed 0 bases from V and 3 bases from J; junction bases left unmatched: 9. The DNA for the CDR3 is TGTGCCACCAGCAGAGATCGCCCGGACAGGGGTATCTACGAGCAGTACTTC. It yields the protein CATSRDRPDRGIYEQYF.

V gene TRBV11-2 combines with J gene TRBJ2-7, with 11 positions matching TRBD2. J gave up 2 bases and V 5 bases, and 5 bases lay outside the gene matches. CDR1 and CDR2 from the germline V gene are SGHAT and FQNNGV. This CDR3 contains 15 residues. The CDR3 region has the DNA TGTGCCAGCAGCCTTACTAGCGGGAGCACCTACGAGCAGTACTTC. It is translated as CASSLTSGSTYEQYF.

This clonotype has a handful of counts. The chain links TRBV6-1 to TRBJ1-5; D gene unclear. The CDR3 runs 14 residues. Germline values: CDR1 MNHNS, CDR2 SASEGT. V shed 1 base and J shed 5 bases, with 9 bases lying between them. The DNA for the CDR3 is TGTGCCAGCAGTGAAGTGGGAGAATATCAGCCCCAGCATTTT. This encodes CASSEVGEYQPQHF.

The V and J genes are TRBV7-9 and TRBJ1-6; no firm D call. This CDR3 is built from 13 residues. The germline CDR1 and CDR2 sequences are SEHNR and FQNEAQ (reference sequence). Trimming removed 6 bases from V and 7 bases from J, with 10 bases in between. CDR3 sequence: CASSDRLNSPLHF. Here the CDR3 DNA reads TGTGCCAGCAGTGACCGTTTGAATTCACCCCTCCACTTT. Full variable domain (remainder filled in from reference TRBV7-9 and TRBJ1-6): DTGVSQNPRHKITKRGQNVTFRCDPISEHNRLYWYRQTLGQGPEFLTYFQNEAQLEKSRLLSDRFSAERPKGSFSTLEIQRTEQGDSAMYLCASSDRLNSPLHFGNGTRLTVT.

The chain uses TRBV20-1 and TRBJ2-3; D ambiguous. Germline CDR1 DFQATT, CDR2 SNEGSKA (reference sequence). The CDR3 contains 14 residues. V lost 6 bases, J lost 0 bases, and 13 bases lay in between. CDR3 sequence: CSAESESSTDTQYF. The CDR3 DNA reads as TGCAGTGCCGAGTCGGAATCTAGCACAGATACGCAGTATTTT.

Worth noting for this clonotype: At one of its ends the junction is not consistent with the germline gene, which may arise from a read error. The chain carries TRBV7-8 and TRBJ2-2, with a tentative D call TRBD2 (6 bases). The V gene's germline CDR1 is SGHVS and CDR2 FQNEAQ. The length of the CDR3 is 15 residues. This CDR3 is CASSLRGGNAGELFF. In DNA, the CDR3 is TGTGCCAGCAGCTTAAGGGGCGGGAACGCCGGGGAGCTGTTTTTT.

The V gene is TRBV4-3, the J gene TRBJ2-7; D may be TRBD1 (6 bases). Per germline, CDR1 LGHNA and CDR2 YSLEER. Between the trimmed V and J ends, which lost 3 bases and 0 bases, there was a span of 12 bases. This CDR3 spans 15 amino acids. Written as DNA, the CDR3 is TGCGCCAGCAGCCACTCTCCAGGGGCCTCCTACGAGCAGTACTTC. Translated, it gives CASSHSPGASYEQYF.

Written as DNA, the CDR3 is TGTGCCAGCAGTTTGCCGGGACTAGCGGGATACAATGAGCAGTTCTTC. The encoded protein is CASSLPGLAGYNEQFF. The chain has TRBV12-3 or TRBV12-4 and TRBJ2-1; 13 bases match TRBD2. The CDR3 length is 16 residues. V shed 3 bases and J 4 bases; nucleotides not matched to a gene: 3.

V is TRBV6-2 or TRBV6-3 and J is TRBJ2-3, with D unresolved. Germline lookup yields CDR1 MNHEY and CDR2 SVGEGT. Trimming removed 0 bases at V and 6 bases at J, with 16 bases between. This CDR3 has 16 residues. The CDR3 nucleotides read TGTGCCAGCAGTTACTCGGTGTACAAACGCTCGGATACGCAGTATTTT. The encoded protein is CASSYSVYKRSDTQYF.

This clonotype was seen only a few times. The rearrangement links TRBV15 to TRBJ1-6, with D possibly matching TRBD1 (6 bases). V was cut by 1 base and J by 7 bases, with 8 bases left in between. This CDR3 is built from 14 residues. The germline CDR1 and CDR2 sequences are LNHNV and YYDKDF (reference sequence). CDR3 nucleotide sequence: TGTGCCACCAGCAGAGTCCAGGGGAATTCACCCCTCCACTTT. It yields the protein CATSRVQGNSPLHF.

This sequence joins TRBV7-9 and TRBJ1-2; 8 bases agree with TRBD1. This CDR3 has 15 residues. Germline CDR1 and CDR2: SEHNR and FQNEAQ (reference sequence). Trimming took 1 base from V and 2 from J; bases not matched to a gene: 3. DNA of the CDR3: TGTGCCAGCAGCTTAGATGACAGGGGCAACTATGGCTACACCTTC. Residues: CASSLDDRGNYGYTF.